These 21 T cell receptor beta chains were all obtained from the same sample, sequenced in a study of blood T cell repertoires in COVID-19. The protocol was immunoSEQ multiplex PCR, while the TCRdb copy is restricted to in-frame clones and leaves out a portion. This sample carries a few hundred thousand clones, about 87% of them seen once, and the ten largest clones take 0.75% to 0.85%. What was sequenced was peripheral blood. These receptors were obtained from a man aged 18 to 30 with COVID-19, enrolled during active disease.

The chain recombines TRBV18 with TRBJ1-5, with D hard to call. Between the trimmed V and J ends, which lost 2 bases and 5 bases, there was a span of 10 bases. Germline V CDR1 and CDR2: KGHSH, LQKENI. The CDR3 is 14 amino acids. The CDR3 is CASSPGPGDQPQHF. The DNA for the CDR3 is TGTGCCAGCTCACCAGGCCCAGGTGATCAGCCCCAGCATTTT.

The rearrangement uses TRBV10-3 and TRBJ2-7, with a tentative D call TRBD2 (5 bases). Germline V gives CDR1 ENHRY, CDR2 SYGVKD. The V end was cut by 10 bases, the J end by 2 bases, with 6 bases between. The CDR3 has 10 residues. CDR3 sequence (DNA): TGTGCCACCGGGGCCTACGAGCAGTACTTC. Residues: CATGAYEQYF.

This rearrangement joins TRBV5-1 to TRBJ2-2; 9 bases are a match to TRBD1. From germline, CDR1 is SGHRS and CDR2 YFSETQ. V shed 0 bases and J 1 base; nucleotides not matched to a gene: 7. The CDR3 is 18 residues long. The CDR3 sequence is CASSLEKGDRVNTGELFF. CDR3 nucleotides: TGCGCCAGCAGCTTGGAAAAGGGGGACAGGGTGAACACCGGGGAGCTGTTTTTT. Using reference TRBV5-1 and TRBJ2-2 for the parts outside the CDR3, the full variable domain is KAGVTQTPRYLIKTRGQQVTLSCSPISGHRSVSWYQQTPGQGLQFLFEYFSETQRNKGNFPGRFSGRQFSNSRSEMNVSTLELGDSALYLCASSLEKGDRVNTGELFFGEGSRLTVL.

CDR3 region: CSATQDSANTGELFF. CDR3 nucleotide sequence: TGCAGCGCCACACAAGACAGCGCGAACACCGGGGAGCTGTTTTTT. The chain links TRBV29-1 to TRBJ2-2; D might be TRBD1 (5 bases). The germline V gene encodes CDR1 SQVTM and CDR2 ANQGSEA. The CDR3 is made up of 15 amino acids. The V and J ends lost 7 bases and 0 bases respectively, with 15 bases between them.

This rearrangement joins TRBV13 to TRBJ2-1; 7 bases line up with TRBD2. Germline CDR1 reads PRHDT; CDR2 reads FYEKMQ (reference sequence). V trimming: 4 bases; J trimming: 0 bases; junction bases outside the gene matches: 3. This CDR3 has 15 residues. The CDR3 nucleotides read TGTGCCAGCAGCTCGCGGGAGAGCTCCTACAATGAGCAGTTCTTC. It specifies CASSSRESSYNEQFF.

The chain uses TRBV2 and TRBJ2-5, with D possibly being TRBD2 (5 bases). Trimming left V 6 bases short and J 5 bases short, with 22 bases between. CDR1 is SNHLY and CDR2 is FYNNEI in the germline V gene. The length of the CDR3 is 16 residues. The CDR3 nucleotides are TGTGCCAGCAGGGACGGAAACCCGGACTGGAGGGAGACCCAGTACTTC. Amino acid sequence: CASRDGNPDWRETQYF. The full variable domain, with the rest looked up from reference TRBV2 and TRBJ2-5, is EPEVTQTPSHQVTQMGQEVILRCVPISNHLYFYWYRQILGQKVEFLVSFYNNEISEKSEIFDDQFSVERPDGSNFTLKIRSTKLEDSAMYFCASRDGNPDWRETQYFGPGTRLLVL.

The chain has TRBV28 and TRBJ1-2; 7 positions match TRBD1. Trimming at V came to 2 bases and at J to 7 bases, leaving 10 bases not matched to a gene. Germline V gene data show CDR1 as MDHEN and CDR2 as SYDVKM. The CDR3 spans 15 residues. The CDR3 is CASSLPGQAWAGYTF. As DNA, the CDR3 is TGTGCCAGCAGTTTACCCGGACAGGCCTGGGCTGGCTACACCTTC.

The chain uses TRBV3-1 (or the pseudogene TRBV3-2) and TRBJ1-3; D gene ambiguous. The CDR3 length is 12 residues. Germline V CDR1 and CDR2: LGHDT, YNNKEL (reference sequence). V was clipped by 7 bases and J by 4 bases, with 8 bases between them. CDR3 sequence (DNA): TGTGCCAGCACCCACGTAGGAAACACCATATATTTT. As protein: CASTHVGNTIYF.

J is TRBJ1-2 and V is TRBV7-9; tentative D call: TRBD1 (5 bases). Germline loops: CDR1 SEHNR, CDR2 FQNEAQ (reference sequence). V was clipped by 4 bases and J by 10 bases, with 16 bases between them. This CDR3 is 13 amino acids long. The CDR3 here is CASSSRQKDYYTF. In DNA, the CDR3 is TGTGCCAGCAGCTCCAGACAGAAAGATTACTACACCTTC.

This sequence joins TRBV24-1 and TRBJ2-2; D perhaps matches TRBD1 (6 bases). This CDR3 has 17 residues. Trimming cost V 0 bases and J 5 bases, with 15 bases left between them. Germline lookup yields CDR1 KGHDR and CDR2 SFDVKD. CDR3 nucleotides: TGTGCCACCAGTGATTTGCAGGGACAAAGGGGAACCGGGGAGCTGTTTTTT. Protein: CATSDLQGQRGTGELFF.

The V and J genes are TRBV3-1 (or the pseudogene TRBV3-2) and TRBJ2-7, with TRBD1 identical over 9 bases. The CDR3 runs 19 residues. The junction had 13 bases not matched to a gene; V was cut back by 0 bases and J by 1 base. Germline lookup yields CDR1 LGHDT and CDR2 YNNKEL (reference sequence). The chain's CDR3 is CASSQEGAGTGRDSYEQYF. CDR3 sequence (DNA): TGTGCCAGCAGCCAAGAAGGCGCCGGGACAGGGCGGGATTCCTACGAGCAGTACTTC.

At least ten counts were recorded for this clone. The genes are TRBV7-9 and TRBJ2-2; D possibly corresponds to TRBD2 (6 bases). The CDR3 is made up of 15 amino acids. V was trimmed by 4 bases and J by 3 bases, leaving 12 bases between them. The germline V gene encodes CDR1 SEHNR and CDR2 FQNEAQ (reference sequence). The CDR3 DNA reads TGTGCCAGCAGCTCGTTAGGAGGGGACACCGGGGAGCTGTTTTTT. Translating gives CASSSLGGDTGELFF.

The V gene is TRBV3-1 (or the pseudogene TRBV3-2), the J gene TRBJ1-4; D is undetermined. CDR1 is LGHDT and CDR2 is YNNKEL in the germline V gene (reference sequence). The V and J ends lost 2 bases and 3 bases respectively, with 10 bases between them. The CDR3 spans 15 residues. The CDR3 DNA reads TGTGCCAGCAGCCAATCATGGAGCTCTAATGAAAAACTGTTTTTT. Translated: CASSQSWSSNEKLFF.

The V and J genes are TRBV19 and TRBJ2-7; perhaps TRBD1 as D (5 bases). Trimming took off 6 bases at V and 2 bases at J, with 14 bases between the two ends. The V gene's germline CDR1 is LNHDA and CDR2 SQIVND (reference sequence). The CDR3 is made up of 14 amino acids. DNA for the CDR3: TGTGCCAGTAGGCGTGGTGACAGAGCCTACGAGCAGTACTTC. The encoded protein is CASRRGDRAYEQYF. The full variable domain, its missing parts supplied by reference TRBV19 and TRBJ2-7, is DGGITQSPKYLFRKEGQNVTLSCEQNLNHDAMYWYRQDPGQGLRLIYYSQIVNDFQKGDIAEGYSVSREKKESFPLTVTSAQKNPTAFYLCASRRGDRAYEQYFGPGTRLTVT.

V is TRBV6-6 and J is TRBJ1-2, with TRBD1 identical over 8 bases. V shed 2 bases and J 4 bases; nucleotides not matched to a gene: 6. The CDR3 has 15 amino acids. Germline CDR1 and CDR2: MNHNY and SVGAGI (reference sequence). The CDR3 sequence: CASSYPGQAIYGYTF. In DNA, the CDR3 is TGTGCCAGCAGTTACCCGGGACAGGCTATCTATGGCTACACCTTC.

CDR3 amino acids: CASSGGTGNTIYF. In DNA, the CDR3 is TGTGCCAGCAGCGGGGGGACTGGAAACACCATATATTTT. J is TRBJ1-3 and V is TRBV6-7; D may be TRBD1 (5 bases). TRBV6-7 is flagged as an ORF with uncertain function. The CDR3 has 13 amino acids. V was cut by 6 bases and J by 2 bases, with 8 bases left in between.

V usage is TRBV14 and J usage is TRBJ2-1; 8 positions agree with TRBD2. CDR1 is SGHDN, CDR2 FVKESK, per germline. The CDR3 has 15 residues. The junction had 6 bases not matched to a gene; V was cut back by 0 bases and J by 8 bases. Here the CDR3 DNA reads TGTGCCAGCAGCCAAGAGTCGGGAGGGCATTATGAGCAGTTCTTC. Its protein is CASSQESGGHYEQFF.

V and J are TRBV7-6 and TRBJ2-7; TRBD2 matches at 8 bases. The CDR3 has 14 residues. J gave up 2 bases and V 6 bases, and 6 bases lay outside the gene matches. Per the germline V gene, CDR1 is SGHVS and CDR2 is FNYEAQ. The CDR3 reads CASSPGGATYEQYF. In DNA form, the CDR3 reads TGTGCCAGCAGTCCCGGGGGGGCGACCTACGAGCAGTACTTC.

With respect to this clone: Other DNA sequences in the same sample also yield this CDR3. In DNA form, the CDR3 reads TGTGCCAGCAGTGAACTAGCGGGGGGGCCAGATACGCAGTATTTT. The encoded protein is CASSELAGGPDTQYF. The J gene is TRBJ2-3, the V gene TRBV6-1, with 12 bases lining up with TRBD2. CDR3 length equals 15 residues. The germline CDR1 and CDR2 sequences are MNHNS and SASEGT. V lost 2 bases to trimming and J lost 4 bases; unmatched junction nucleotides: 1.

The rearrangement links TRBV23-1 to TRBJ1-3; 8 bases are a match to TRBD1. TRBV23-1 is treated as an ORF (open reading frame) with a function not yet certain. This CDR3 is 16 amino acids long. V shed 2 bases, J shed 2 bases, and the junction held 5 bases outside the gene matches. The CDR3 region has the DNA TGCGCCAGCAGTCAAGGGCCGACAGGGGCTGGAAACACCATATATTTT. Its translation: CASSQGPTGAGNTIYF.

DNA of the CDR3: TGTGCCAGCAGGACTAGCGGGTTGGATGCGGAGTACTTC. Its protein is CASRTSGLDAEYF. This chain joins TRBV6-5 and TRBJ2-5; 10 bases align to TRBD2. The J segment lost 12 bases and the V segment lost 6 bases, leaving 10 bases of the junction unmatched. Germline V gene data show CDR1 as MNHEY and CDR2 as SVGAGI. CDR3 length: 13 amino acids.